This T cell receptor beta chain originates from a study of tumor-infiltrating lymphocytes in primary liver carcinoma. Study outcomes and limitations: Researchers found tumor-adjacent and tumor-blood pairs overlapped less than tumor region pairs.

Unsorted whole blood supplied the blood RNA, and germline DNA was isolated too. The ends were cut back, 0 bases at V and 4 bases at J, with 8 bases in the middle. The germline CDR1 and CDR2 sequences are SGDLS and YYNGEE. The CDR3 extends over 14 amino acids. Production of TCR beta cDNA used around 500 ng total RNA together with a constant-region primer. Three nested multiplex PCR rounds, a slightly modified ARM-PCR method, built the TCR beta libraries. In the first two PCR rounds, TRBV1-TRBV30 forward primers were paired with a C-beta reverse primer, and each round lasted about 9 cycles. TCRdb independently ran MiXCR on the multiplex PCR reads; one entry per CDR3 protein. The table shows 310,000 or so distinct CDR3 sequences, with roughly two thirds occurring only once. As regards this clonotype: Its specificity is unknown.

The TCR comes from a man aged 40-55 years with primary liver carcinoma and hepatitis B virus infection. The sample was peripheral blood. This chain uses TRBV9 with TRBJ1-5; D gene unclear. CDR3 amino acids: CASSVAPGNQPQHF. DNA for the CDR3: TGTGCCAGCAGCGTAGCTCCGGGGAATCAGCCCCAGCATTTT.